This TCR beta chain was captured in a study of Tregs in tolerant kidney transplant recipients. The CDR3 contains 15 residues. In germline, CDR1 is GTSNPN, CDR2 SVGIG (reference sequence). V shed 2 bases, J shed 8 bases, and the junction held 7 bases outside the gene matches. The study, taken as a whole, reports: No direct test of biological reproducibility was done here.

Mixed chimerism was transient after nonmyeloablative marrow transplants from related graft donors. Produced via immunoSEQ multiplex PCR; TCRdb's table is partial and in-frame only. The table has 50,000 to 65,000 clones, around 87% seen once. Points on this clone: Antigen specificity is unknown.

This TCR was sampled from a human patient who received a combined kidney and bone marrow transplant. Some T cells may arise from the graft donor. The input for sequencing was CD4+ T cells from blood (PBMCs), taken 6 months after the transplant. The chain joins TRBV30 to TRBJ1-6; 9 positions agree with TRBD1. The CDR3 here is CAWSLPGTGYSPLHF. CDR3 coding DNA: TGTGCCTGGAGTCTCCCCGGGACAGGGTATTCACCCCTCCACTTT. The full variable domain, in which reference TRBV30 and TRBJ1-6 provide the parts outside the CDR3, is SQTIHQWPATLVQPVGSPLSLECTVEGTSNPNLYWYRQAAGRGLQLLFYSVGIGQISSEVPQNLSASRPQDRQFILSSKKLLLSDSGFYLCAWSLPGTGYSPLHFGNGTRLTVT.